The present T cell receptor beta chain was sequenced within a study of CD8 T cells in ankylosing spondylitis. This clonotype was detected only a few times. Its specificity is not known. Germline values: CDR1 MNHEY, CDR2 SVGEGT. Trimming shortened V by 2 bases and J by 6 bases, and 20 bases separated the two germline ends. The CDR3 has 17 residues. Study observations and caveats: Characteristic, it appeared, of ankylosing spondylitis blood was a TCR beta motif of eight highly homologous variants.

TCRdb used MiXCR to reprocess the 5' RACE reads, holding one entry per CDR3 protein. The repertoire holds some 330,000 distinct CDR3 sequences, with 7.5% to 9% as singletons. The clonotype comes from a male donor with ankylosing spondylitis. This chain uses TRBV6-2 or TRBV6-3 with TRBJ2-1, with D perhaps matching TRBD1 or TRBD2 (5 bases each). Sequenced input: blood, either unsorted or a sorted T cell fraction (not recorded which). CDR3 protein: CASSYPTSGKRGNEQFF. In DNA, the CDR3 is TGTGCCAGCAGTTACCCGACGTCGGGGAAAAGGGGCAATGAGCAGTTCTTC.